This T cell receptor (beta chain) was sequenced in a study of synovial regulatory T cells in juvenile arthritis. Study-wide findings and caveats: CDR3 overlap with synovial Tregs was higher for iaTregs than other blood Tregs.

The method was immunoSEQ multiplex PCR; TCRdb's version includes in-frame clones alone and lacks a portion of them. Its listing shows roughly 10,000 clones. As for this clone: Its antigen remains unidentified.

This CDR3 spans 15 amino acids. The coding DNA is unavailable. CDR1 SGHTA and CDR2 FQGTGA come from the germline V gene. V usage is TRBV7-3 and J usage is TRBJ2-1; TCRdb's assignment of TRBD2 cannot be checked, as there is no DNA. The sequenced material came from Treg cells from blood. Documented subset: remaining (HLA-DR-negative) circulating blood Treg cells. The clonotype originates from a donor aged 2-35 years with juvenile idiopathic arthritis. The CDR3 sequence: CASSREALAYNEQFF.